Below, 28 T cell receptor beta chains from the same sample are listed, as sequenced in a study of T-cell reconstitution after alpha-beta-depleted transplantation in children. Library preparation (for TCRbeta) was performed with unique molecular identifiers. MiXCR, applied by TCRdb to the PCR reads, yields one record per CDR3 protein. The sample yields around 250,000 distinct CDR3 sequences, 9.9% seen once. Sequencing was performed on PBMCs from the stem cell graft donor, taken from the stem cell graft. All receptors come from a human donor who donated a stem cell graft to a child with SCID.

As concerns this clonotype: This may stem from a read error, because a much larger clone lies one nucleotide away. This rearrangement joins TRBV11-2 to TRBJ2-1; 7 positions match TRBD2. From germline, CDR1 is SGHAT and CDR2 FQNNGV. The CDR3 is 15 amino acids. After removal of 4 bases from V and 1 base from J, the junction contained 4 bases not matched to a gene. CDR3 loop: CASSSEAGSYNEQFF. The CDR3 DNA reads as TGTGCCAGCAGCTCGGAAGCGGGATCCTACAATGAGCAGTTCTTC.

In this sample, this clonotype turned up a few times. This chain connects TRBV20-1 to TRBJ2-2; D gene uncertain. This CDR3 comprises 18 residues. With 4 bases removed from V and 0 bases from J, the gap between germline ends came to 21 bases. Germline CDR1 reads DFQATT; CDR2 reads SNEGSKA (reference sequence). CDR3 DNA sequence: TGCAGTGCTACGCCATATCTTTTGGGGATCGCGAACACCGGGGAGCTGTTTTTT. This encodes CSATPYLLGIANTGELFF.

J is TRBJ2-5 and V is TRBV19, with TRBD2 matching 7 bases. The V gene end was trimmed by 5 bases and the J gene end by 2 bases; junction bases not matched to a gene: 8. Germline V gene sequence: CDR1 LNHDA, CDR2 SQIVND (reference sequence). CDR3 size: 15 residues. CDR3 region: CASSPPGLRQETQYF. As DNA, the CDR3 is TGTGCCAGTAGTCCCCCGGGACTACGTCAAGAGACCCAGTACTTC.

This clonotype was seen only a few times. The CDR3, as DNA: TGTGCCAGCAGCTTTACTAGCGTTGGGTACAATGAGCAGTTCTTC. It translates to CASSFTSVGYNEQFF. V is TRBV5-6 and J is TRBJ2-1; 7 positions agree with TRBD2. The length of the CDR3 is 15 residues. The V and J ends lost 2 bases and 4 bases, in that order; junction bases with no gene match: 6. Germline CDR1 and CDR2: SGHDT and YYEEEE.

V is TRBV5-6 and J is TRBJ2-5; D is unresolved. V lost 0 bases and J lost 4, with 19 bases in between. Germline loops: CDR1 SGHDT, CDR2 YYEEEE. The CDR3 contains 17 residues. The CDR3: CASSLENGTQGGETQYF. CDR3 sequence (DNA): TGTGCCAGCAGCTTGGAAAATGGTACTCAAGGCGGAGAGACCCAGTACTTC.

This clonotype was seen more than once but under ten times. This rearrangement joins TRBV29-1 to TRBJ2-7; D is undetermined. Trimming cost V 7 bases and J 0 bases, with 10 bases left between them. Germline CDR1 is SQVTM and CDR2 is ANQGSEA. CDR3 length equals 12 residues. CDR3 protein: CSGRTVSYEQYF. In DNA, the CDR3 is TGCAGCGGTCGGACGGTCTCCTACGAGCAGTACTTC.

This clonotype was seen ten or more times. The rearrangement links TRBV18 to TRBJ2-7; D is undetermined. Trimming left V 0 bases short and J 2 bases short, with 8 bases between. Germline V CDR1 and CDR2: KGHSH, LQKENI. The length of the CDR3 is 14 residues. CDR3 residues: CASSPPNSPYEQYF. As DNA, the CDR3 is TGTGCCAGCTCACCACCTAACTCCCCCTACGAGCAGTACTTC.

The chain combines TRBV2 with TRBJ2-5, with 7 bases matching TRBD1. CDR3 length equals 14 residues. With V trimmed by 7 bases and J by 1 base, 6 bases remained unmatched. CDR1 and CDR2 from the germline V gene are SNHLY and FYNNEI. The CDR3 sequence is CASTLRTGQETQYF. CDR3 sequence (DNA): TGTGCCAGCACTCTTAGGACAGGCCAAGAGACCCAGTACTTC.

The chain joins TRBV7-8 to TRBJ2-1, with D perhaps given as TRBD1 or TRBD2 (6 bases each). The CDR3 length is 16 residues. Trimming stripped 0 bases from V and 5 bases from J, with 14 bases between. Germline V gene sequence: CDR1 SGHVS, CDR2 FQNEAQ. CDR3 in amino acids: CASSLAPGGDDNEQFF. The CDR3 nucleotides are TGTGCCAGCAGCTTAGCCCCCGGGGGCGACGACAATGAGCAGTTCTTC.

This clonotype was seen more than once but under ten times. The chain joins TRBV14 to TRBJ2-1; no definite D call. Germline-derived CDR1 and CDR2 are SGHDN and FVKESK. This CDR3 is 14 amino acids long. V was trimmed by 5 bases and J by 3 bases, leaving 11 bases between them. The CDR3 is CASSDRINYNEQFF. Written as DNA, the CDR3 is TGTGCCAGCAGCGACCGGATTAACTACAATGAGCAGTTCTTC.

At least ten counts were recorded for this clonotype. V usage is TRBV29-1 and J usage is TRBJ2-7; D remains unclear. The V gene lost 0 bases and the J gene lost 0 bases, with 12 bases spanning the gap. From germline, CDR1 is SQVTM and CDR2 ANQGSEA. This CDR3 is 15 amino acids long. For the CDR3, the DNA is TGCAGCGTTGAAGACCCCGGGCAGGCCTCCTACGAGCAGTACTTC. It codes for CSVEDPGQASYEQYF.

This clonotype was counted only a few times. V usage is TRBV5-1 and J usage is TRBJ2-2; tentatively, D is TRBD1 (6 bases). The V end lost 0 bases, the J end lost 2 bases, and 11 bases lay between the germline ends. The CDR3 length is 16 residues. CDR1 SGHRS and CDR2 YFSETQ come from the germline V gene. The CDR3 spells CASSLDAGGNTGELFF. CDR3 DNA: TGCGCCAGCAGCTTGGATGCTGGGGGCAACACCGGGGAGCTGTTTTTT.

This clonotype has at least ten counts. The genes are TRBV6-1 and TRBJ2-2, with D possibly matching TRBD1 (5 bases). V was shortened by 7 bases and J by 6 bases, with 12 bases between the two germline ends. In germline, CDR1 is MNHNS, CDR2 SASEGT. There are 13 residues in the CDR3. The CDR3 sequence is CASTTEGAGELFF. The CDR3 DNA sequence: TGTGCCAGCACAACAGAAGGGGCCGGGGAGCTGTTTTTT.

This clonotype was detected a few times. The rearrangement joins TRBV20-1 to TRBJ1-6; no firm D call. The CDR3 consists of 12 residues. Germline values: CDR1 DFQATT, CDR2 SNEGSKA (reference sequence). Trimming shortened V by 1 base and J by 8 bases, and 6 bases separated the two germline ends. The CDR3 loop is CSARGWDSPLHF. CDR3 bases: TGCAGTGCTAGAGGGTGGGATTCACCCCTCCACTTT.

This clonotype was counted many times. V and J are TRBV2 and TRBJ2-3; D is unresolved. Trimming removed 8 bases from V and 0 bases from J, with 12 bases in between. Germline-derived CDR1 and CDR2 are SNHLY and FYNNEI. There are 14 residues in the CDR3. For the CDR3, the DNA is TGTGCCAGCCGACCCGTACCTAGCACAGATACGCAGTATTTT. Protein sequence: CASRPVPSTDTQYF.

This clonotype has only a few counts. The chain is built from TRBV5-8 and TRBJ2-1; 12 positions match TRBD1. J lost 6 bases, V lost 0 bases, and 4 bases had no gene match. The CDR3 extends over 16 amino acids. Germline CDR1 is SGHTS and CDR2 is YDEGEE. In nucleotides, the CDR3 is TGTGCCAGCAGCTTGGGGTCGGGACAGGGGGCCAATGAGCAGTTCTTC. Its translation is CASSLGSGQGANEQFF.

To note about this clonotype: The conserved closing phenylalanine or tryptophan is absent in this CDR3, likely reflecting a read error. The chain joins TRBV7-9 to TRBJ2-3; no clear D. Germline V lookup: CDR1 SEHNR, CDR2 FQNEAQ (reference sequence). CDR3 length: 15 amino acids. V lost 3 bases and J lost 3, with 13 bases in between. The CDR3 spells CASSFPQHATDTQYS. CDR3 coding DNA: TGTGCCAGCAGCTTTCCCCAGCATGCTACAGATACGCAGTATTCT.

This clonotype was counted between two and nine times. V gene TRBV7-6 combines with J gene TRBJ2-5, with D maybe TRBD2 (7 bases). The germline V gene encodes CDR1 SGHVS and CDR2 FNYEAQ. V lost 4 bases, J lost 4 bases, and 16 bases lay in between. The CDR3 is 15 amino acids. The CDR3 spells CASSSLGGARETQYF. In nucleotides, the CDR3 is TGTGCCAGCAGCTCATTGGGGGGGGCCCGAGAGACCCAGTACTTC.

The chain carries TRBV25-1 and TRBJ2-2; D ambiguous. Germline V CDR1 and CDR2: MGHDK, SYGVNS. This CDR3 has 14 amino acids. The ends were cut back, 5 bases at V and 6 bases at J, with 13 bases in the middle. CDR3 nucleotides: TGTGCCAGCAGTCCAACTACCTGGTCCGGGGAGCTGTTTTTT. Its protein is CASSPTTWSGELFF.

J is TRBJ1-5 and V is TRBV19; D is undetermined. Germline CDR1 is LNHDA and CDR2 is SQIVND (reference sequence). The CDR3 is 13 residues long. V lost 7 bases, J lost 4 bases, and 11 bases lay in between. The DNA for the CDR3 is TGTGCCAGTATTTCGGGGATAAATCAGCCCCAGCATTTT. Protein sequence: CASISGINQPQHF.

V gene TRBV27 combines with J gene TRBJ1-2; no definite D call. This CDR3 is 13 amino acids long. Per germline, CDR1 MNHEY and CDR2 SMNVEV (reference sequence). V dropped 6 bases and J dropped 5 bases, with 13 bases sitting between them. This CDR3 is CASSTAAEYGYTF. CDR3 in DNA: TGTGCCAGCAGCACGGCTGCGGAGTATGGCTACACCTTC.

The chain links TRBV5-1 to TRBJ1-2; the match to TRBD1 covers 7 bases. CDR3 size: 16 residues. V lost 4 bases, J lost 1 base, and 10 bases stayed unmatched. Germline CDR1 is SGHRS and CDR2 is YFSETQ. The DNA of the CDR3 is TGCGCCAGCAGCAGAGACGGGACAGCCCTTAACTATGGCTACACCTTC. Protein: CASSRDGTALNYGYTF.

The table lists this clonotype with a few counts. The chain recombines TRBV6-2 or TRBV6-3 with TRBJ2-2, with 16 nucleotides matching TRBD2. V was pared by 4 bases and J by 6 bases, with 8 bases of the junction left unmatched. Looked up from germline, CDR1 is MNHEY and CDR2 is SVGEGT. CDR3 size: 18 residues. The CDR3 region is CASSSTGTSGGAAGELFF. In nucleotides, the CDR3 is TGTGCCAGCAGTTCTACCGGGACTAGCGGGGGGGCCGCCGGGGAGCTGTTTTTT.

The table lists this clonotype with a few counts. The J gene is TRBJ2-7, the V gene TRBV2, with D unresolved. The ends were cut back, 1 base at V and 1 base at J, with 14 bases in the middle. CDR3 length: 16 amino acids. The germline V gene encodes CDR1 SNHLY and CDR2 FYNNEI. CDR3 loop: CASSEDMGKNSYEQYF. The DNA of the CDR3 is TGTGCCAGCAGTGAAGACATGGGGAAAAATTCCTACGAGCAGTACTTC.

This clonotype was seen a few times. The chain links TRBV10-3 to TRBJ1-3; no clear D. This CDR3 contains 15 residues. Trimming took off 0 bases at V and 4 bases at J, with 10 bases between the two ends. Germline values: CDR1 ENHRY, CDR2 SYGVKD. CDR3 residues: CAISESRGIGNTIYF. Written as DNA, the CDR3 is TGTGCCATCAGTGAGTCGAGAGGGATCGGAAACACCATATATTTT.

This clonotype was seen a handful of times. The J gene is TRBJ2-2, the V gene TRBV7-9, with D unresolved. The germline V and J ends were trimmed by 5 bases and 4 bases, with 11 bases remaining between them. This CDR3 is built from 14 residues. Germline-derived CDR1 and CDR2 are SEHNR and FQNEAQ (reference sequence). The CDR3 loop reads CASSPRTATGELFF. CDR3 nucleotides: TGTGCCAGCAGCCCACGGACGGCCACCGGGGAGCTGTTTTTT.

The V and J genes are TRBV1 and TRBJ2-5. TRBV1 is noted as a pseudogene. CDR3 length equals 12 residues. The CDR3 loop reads CTSSLGSETQYF. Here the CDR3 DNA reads TGCACCAGCAGCCTGGGTAGCGAGACCCAGTACTTC.

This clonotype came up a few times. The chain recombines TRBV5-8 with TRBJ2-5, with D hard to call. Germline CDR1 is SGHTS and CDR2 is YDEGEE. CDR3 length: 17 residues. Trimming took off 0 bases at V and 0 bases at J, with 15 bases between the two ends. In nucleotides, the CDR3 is TGTGCCAGCAGCTTGGAGTTGTTTTTTCAGTACCAAGAGACCCAGTACTTC. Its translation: CASSLELFFQYQETQYF.